These 26 T cell receptor beta chains share one sample of origin, sequenced in a study of CD8 T cells in ankylosing spondylitis. Which antigens these TCRs recognize remains unknown. The study's findings and limits: What appeared characteristic of ankylosing spondylitis blood was a TCR beta motif of seven to nine highly homologous variants.

One entry per CDR3 protein, called by TCRdb with MiXCR from the 5' RACE reads. The sample shows about 800,000 distinct CDR3 sequences, approximately 10% of them seen only once. Input material: blood, either unsorted or a sorted T cell fraction (not recorded which). These TCRs come from a male donor with ankylosing spondylitis.

This clonotype was detected many times. V is TRBV20-1 and J is TRBJ2-5, with TRBD1 as a possible D gene (5 bases). V shed 0 bases and J shed 5 bases, with 16 bases lying between them. CDR1 and CDR2 from the germline V gene are DFQATT and SNEGSKA (reference sequence). CDR3 length equals 15 residues. CDR3 sequence (DNA): TGCAGTGCTAGAGATCAGGGCAGCCATGGTGAGACCCAGTACTTC. Its protein is CSARDQGSHGETQYF.

The rearrangement links TRBV18 to TRBJ2-7; D tentatively reads TRBD1 or TRBD2 (5 bases each). V shed 3 bases and J shed 0 bases, with 12 bases lying between them. From germline, CDR1 is KGHSH and CDR2 LQKENI. This CDR3 contains 15 residues. This CDR3 reads CASSPIRDGSYEQYF. CDR3 nucleotide sequence: TGTGCCAGCTCACCGATCCGGGACGGCTCCTACGAGCAGTACTTC. Based on the CDR3 plus reference TRBV18 and TRBJ2-7, the full variable domain is NAGVMQNPRHLVRRRGQEARLRCSPMKGHSHVYWYRQLPEEGLKFMVYLQKENIIDESGMPKERFSAEFPKEGPSILRIQQVVRGDSAAYFCASSPIRDGSYEQYFGPGTRLTVT.

Only a few counts were recorded for this clonotype. This sequence joins TRBV7-9 and TRBJ1-1; no firm D call. V was pared by 4 bases and J by 5 bases, with 14 bases between. The length of the CDR3 is 14 residues. In germline, CDR1 is SEHNR, CDR2 FQNEAQ (reference sequence). The CDR3 DNA sequence: TGTGCCAGCAGCTCCCAGAACGAGGGAACTGAAGCTTTCTTT. Amino acids: CASSSQNEGTEAFF.

The V call is TRBV6-2 or TRBV6-3, the J call TRBJ1-2; D gene ambiguous. The ends were cut back, 5 bases at V and 5 bases at J, with 9 bases in the middle. Per the germline V gene, CDR1 is MNHEY and CDR2 is SVGEGT. The CDR3 runs 12 residues. CDR3 in amino acids: CASSPLSYGYTF. The CDR3 nucleotides read TGTGCCAGCAGTCCGTTGTCATATGGCTACACCTTC.

The sample holds many counts of this clonotype. The chain carries TRBV20-1 and TRBJ1-6; D is unresolved. Germline loops: CDR1 DFQATT, CDR2 SNEGSKA (reference sequence). The CDR3 sequence is 13 residues long. Trimming pared 2 bases from V and 8 bases from J, leaving 10 bases between. This CDR3 reads CSARTHGDSPLHF. CDR3 nucleotides: TGCAGTGCTAGAACGCATGGTGATTCACCCCTCCACTTT.

This chain links TRBV10-3 with TRBJ1-2; possible D gene TRBD1, 5 bases. The CDR3 totals 12 residues. The germline V and J ends were trimmed by 6 bases and 4 bases, with 9 bases remaining between them. Germline V lookup: CDR1 ENHRY, CDR2 SYGVKD. CDR3 protein: CAISDRGYGYTF. The DNA for the CDR3 is TGTGCCATCAGCGACAGAGGCTATGGCTACACCTTC.

The chain joins TRBV20-1 to TRBJ2-3; D gene unclear. This CDR3 is built from 13 residues. CDR1 and CDR2 (germline): DFQATT, SNEGSKA (reference sequence). V dropped 1 base and J dropped 7 bases, with 12 bases sitting between them. The CDR3 DNA reads as TGCAGTGCTAGAGCTGGGTCGGATAATACGCAGTATTTT. Residues: CSARAGSDNTQYF.

V and J are TRBV4-1 and TRBJ2-1; 8 bases align to TRBD1. The germline gives CDR1 MGHRA, CDR2 YSYEKL. This CDR3 spans 21 amino acids. After removal of 0 bases from V and 0 bases from J, the junction contained 16 bases not matched to a gene. In nucleotides, the CDR3 is TGCGCCAGCAGCCAAGATGGGGGTAGGACAGGGCTTAAGTTCTCCTACAATGAGCAGTTCTTC. Translating it yields CASSQDGGRTGLKFSYNEQFF.

This clonotype was recorded many times. The rearrangement links TRBV7-2 to TRBJ2-3; D unresolved. Trimming stripped 3 bases from V and 3 bases from J, with 10 bases between. The germline V gene has CDR1 SGHTA and CDR2 FQGNSA. The CDR3 extends over 14 amino acids. The CDR3 bases are TGTGCCAGCAGCTTGGGCCTCTCGACAGATACGCAGTATTTT. Its translation: CASSLGLSTDTQYF.

In DNA form, the CDR3 reads TGCAGCGTTGTAAGGCAGGGGTATGGCTACACCTTC. Translation gives CSVVRQGYGYTF. This sequence joins TRBV29-1 and TRBJ1-2; a weak D match, TRBD1 (6 bases). Trimming took off 4 bases at V and 5 bases at J, with 11 bases between the two ends. This CDR3 region has 12 residues. CDR1 SQVTM and CDR2 ANQGSEA come from the germline V gene.

This clonotype was detected many times. The chain is built from TRBV29-1 and TRBJ2-3; 11 bases line up with TRBD1. V gave up 7 bases and J gave up 5 bases; unmatched junction bases: 5. Germline-derived CDR1 and CDR2 are SQVTM and ANQGSEA. CDR3 length: 13 residues. The CDR3 loop is CSAWDRGRDTQYF. The CDR3 DNA reads TGCAGCGCCTGGGACAGGGGGAGAGATACGCAGTATTTT.

This clonotype occurred a few times. The chain uses TRBV2 and TRBJ2-7; TRBD2 might be the D (6 bases). The CDR3 totals 15 residues. Germline V gene lookup returns CDR1 SNHLY and CDR2 FYNNEI. Trimming took off 5 bases at V and 8 bases at J, with 22 bases between the two ends. The DNA of the CDR3 is TGTGCCAGCAGTCCGGGGGACGGGCTCCTTACGAAGCAGTACTTC. Its translation: CASSPGDGLLTKQYF.

The chain combines TRBV20-1 with TRBJ2-3, with D uncertain. This CDR3 region has 14 residues. Trimming took off 3 bases at V and 2 bases at J, with 12 bases between the two ends. Germline V lookup: CDR1 DFQATT, CDR2 SNEGSKA (reference sequence). The CDR3 coding sequence is TGCAGTGCTAGCAGACGTTTTTACACAGATACGCAGTATTTT. Amino acid sequence: CSASRRFYTDTQYF.

The rearrangement joins TRBV5-1 to TRBJ1-2; no clear D gene. The germline V gene has CDR1 SGHRS and CDR2 YFSETQ. This CDR3 has 14 amino acids. V lost 5 bases to trimming and J lost 8 bases, with 19 bases between them. The DNA for the CDR3 is TGCGCCAGCAGTCCAGTCATTCAAGCGGACGGCTACACCTTC. Amino acid sequence: CASSPVIQADGYTF.

This clonotype has a handful of counts. In nucleotides, the CDR3 is TGTGCCAGCAGCACTGGTACGGGCTACGAGCAGTACTTC. It codes for CASSTGTGYEQYF. V gene TRBV5-6 combines with J gene TRBJ2-7; D is ambiguous. CDR1 and CDR2 (germline): SGHDT, YYEEEE. Between the trimmed V and J ends, which lost 4 bases and 3 bases, there was a span of 11 bases. The CDR3 extends over 13 amino acids.

The chain couples TRBV4-3 to TRBJ1-6; the D is unclear. Germline-derived CDR1 and CDR2 are LGHNA and YSLEER. V gave up 0 bases and J gave up 10 bases, with 7 bases separating them. This CDR3 has 13 residues. As DNA, the CDR3 is TGCGCCAGCAGCCAAGAGTCACGCTCACCCCTCCACTTT. Protein sequence: CASSQESRSPLHF.

CDR3 sequence (DNA): TGTGCCAGCAGTGAAACCATACAGGACACTGAAGCTTTCTTT. This codes for CASSETIQDTEAFF. The chain is built from TRBV6-1 and TRBJ1-1, with D possibly TRBD1 on 5 matching bases. Trimming removed 2 bases from V and 3 bases from J, with 10 bases in between. CDR3 length: 14 amino acids. The germline gives CDR1 MNHNS, CDR2 SASEGT.

This rearrangement joins TRBV9 to TRBJ2-6, with D unresolved. The CDR3 runs 15 residues. Germline V gene lookup returns CDR1 SGDLS and CDR2 YYNGEE. V lost 5 bases and J lost 1, with 10 bases in between. The CDR3 is CASSKGSSGANVLTF. The CDR3, as DNA: TGTGCCAGCAGTAAAGGATCATCTGGGGCCAACGTCCTGACTTTC.

In its sample, this clonotype was seen a few times. This chain connects TRBV4-3 to TRBJ1-1, with a tentative D call TRBD1 (5 bases). Germline values: CDR1 LGHNA, CDR2 YSLEER. V gave up 0 bases and J gave up 6 bases, with 14 bases separating them. The CDR3 sequence is 15 residues long. The CDR3 spells CASSQDRIRASEAFF. In nucleotides, the CDR3 is TGCGCCAGCAGCCAAGATCGTATCAGGGCGTCTGAAGCTTTCTTT.

This clonotype has at least ten counts. This rearrangement joins TRBV6-5 to TRBJ1-1; TRBD1 is a possible D gene (5 bases). Looked up from germline, CDR1 is MNHEY and CDR2 is SVGAGI. The CDR3 sequence is 12 residues long. V lost 7 bases, J lost 3 bases, and 9 bases lay in between. This CDR3 is CASTGRDTEAFF. In DNA form, the CDR3 reads TGTGCCAGCACAGGGCGGGACACTGAAGCTTTCTTT.

This clonotype was found a few times. This rearrangement joins TRBV11-2 to TRBJ2-1; D possibly corresponds to TRBD2 (6 bases). This CDR3 is 13 amino acids long. V lost 4 bases to trimming and J lost 10 bases, with 14 bases between them. Germline CDR1 is SGHAT and CDR2 is FQNNGV. The CDR3 spells CASSSLREREQFF. The CDR3 nucleotides are TGTGCCAGCAGCTCCCTACGGGAGCGAGAGCAGTTCTTC.

CDR3 in DNA: TGTGCCAGCAGTTACGAATACTGGCGTACTGAAGCTTTCTTT. The encoded protein is CASSYEYWRTEAFF. The chain recombines TRBV6-5 with TRBJ1-1; no firm D call. This CDR3 has 14 residues. Trimming took off 2 bases at V and 5 bases at J, with 12 bases between the two ends. Germline V gives CDR1 MNHEY, CDR2 SVGAGI.

This clonotype appeared a few times. This chain links TRBV28 with TRBJ2-5, with TRBD1 as a possible D gene (6 bases). This CDR3 has 16 residues. CDR1 MDHEN and CDR2 SYDVKM come from the germline V gene. Trimming pared 6 bases from V and 5 bases from J, leaving 22 bases between. The CDR3 bases are TGTGCCAGCAGCCCCCACCACGGACAGTCGGGGGAGACCCAGTACTTC. Translated: CASSPHHGQSGETQYF.

This clonotype has at least ten counts. The chain recombines TRBV10-3 with TRBJ1-4; D uncertain. V lost 5 bases and J 0 bases, leaving 7 bases between the germline ends. The length of the CDR3 is 14 residues. Germline CDR1 ENHRY, CDR2 SYGVKD. The chain's CDR3 is CAISPVATNEKLFF. The CDR3 coding sequence is TGTGCCATCAGTCCGGTAGCAACTAATGAAAAACTGTTTTTT.

The chain joins TRBV4-3 to TRBJ2-1; TRBD2 might be the D (7 bases). Germline values: CDR1 LGHNA, CDR2 YSLEER. The CDR3 totals 19 residues. V lost 1 base to trimming and J lost 0 bases, with 19 bases between them. The CDR3 sequence is CASSQGDWGASGSYNEQFF. The CDR3 nucleotides are TGCGCCAGCAGCCAAGGGGACTGGGGGGCTAGCGGCTCCTACAATGAGCAGTTCTTC.

This clonotype was seen repeatedly, ten times or more. This chain links TRBV7-2 with TRBJ2-3; the D gene is possibly TRBD2 (5 bases). Trimming cost V 5 bases and J 0 bases, with 15 bases left between them. CDR3 size: 16 residues. Germline loops: CDR1 SGHTA, CDR2 FQGNSA. The CDR3 loop reads CASSPGIHTSTDTQYF. Here the CDR3 DNA reads TGTGCCAGCAGCCCCGGGATCCACACTAGCACAGATACGCAGTATTTT.